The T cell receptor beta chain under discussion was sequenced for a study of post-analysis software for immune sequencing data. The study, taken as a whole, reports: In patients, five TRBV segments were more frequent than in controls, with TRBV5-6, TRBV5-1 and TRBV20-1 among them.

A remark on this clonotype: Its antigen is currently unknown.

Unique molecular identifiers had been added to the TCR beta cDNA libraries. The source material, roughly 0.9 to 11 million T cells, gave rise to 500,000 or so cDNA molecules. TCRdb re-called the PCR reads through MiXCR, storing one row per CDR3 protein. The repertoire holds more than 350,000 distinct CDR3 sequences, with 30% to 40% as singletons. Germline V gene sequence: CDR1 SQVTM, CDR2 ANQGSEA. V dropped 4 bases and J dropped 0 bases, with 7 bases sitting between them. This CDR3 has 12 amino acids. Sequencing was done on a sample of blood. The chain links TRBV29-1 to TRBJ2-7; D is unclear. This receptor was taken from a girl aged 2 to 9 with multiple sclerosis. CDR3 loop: CSVVLDSYEQYF. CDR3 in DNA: TGCAGCGTTGTCCTAGACTCCTACGAGCAGTACTTC.